The T cell receptor beta chain under discussion was sequenced for a study of shared clonotypes between healthy human individuals. Terminally differentiated effector memory CD45RA+ cells were left out of the naive CD8 fraction, which was CD45RO-negative and positively selected for CCR7. The CDR3 runs to 16 residues. Germline trimming cut 1 base from V and 3 bases from J; bases unmatched to any gene: 7. Germline V gene sequence: CDR1 MNHEY, CDR2 SMNVEV (reference sequence). Using immunoSEQ multiplex PCR, the repertoire was profiled, and TCRdb retains in-frame clones only, with some absent. Of a few million clones listed, 93% are singletons.

This TCR was recovered from a man younger than 35 in good health. Some clones in this sample may be carry-over from other donors' samples. Sequencing was done on a sample of naive CD8+ T cells from PBMCs. V and J are TRBV27 and TRBJ2-7, with 9 bases identical to TRBD1. CDR3: CASSLFGTGTDYEQYF. The DNA of the CDR3 is TGTGCCAGCAGTTTATTTGGGACAGGGACGGACTACGAGCAGTACTTC.